This T cell receptor beta chain was recovered during a study of cytomegalovirus exposure and HLA in healthy donors. The PCR used 60 Vbeta and 13 Jbeta primers. This table comes from immunoSEQ multiplex PCR, and its TCRdb copy is limited to in-frame clones, with some not included. The data show some 180,000 clones, 75% to 90% seen once. This receptor was identified in a girl aged 5 to 17 in good health and CMV-seropositive. Specimen: PBMCs.

This CDR3 is CASGLVPGGLEQYF. In nucleotides, the CDR3 is TGTGCTAGTGGTTTGGTACCAGGTGGTCTCGAGCAGTACTTC. This chain connects TRBV12-5 to TRBJ2-7; no definite D call. The CDR3 loop spans 14 amino acids. The germline V gene has CDR1 LGHNT and CDR2 FRNRAP. V dropped 0 bases and J dropped 6 bases, with 12 bases sitting between them.